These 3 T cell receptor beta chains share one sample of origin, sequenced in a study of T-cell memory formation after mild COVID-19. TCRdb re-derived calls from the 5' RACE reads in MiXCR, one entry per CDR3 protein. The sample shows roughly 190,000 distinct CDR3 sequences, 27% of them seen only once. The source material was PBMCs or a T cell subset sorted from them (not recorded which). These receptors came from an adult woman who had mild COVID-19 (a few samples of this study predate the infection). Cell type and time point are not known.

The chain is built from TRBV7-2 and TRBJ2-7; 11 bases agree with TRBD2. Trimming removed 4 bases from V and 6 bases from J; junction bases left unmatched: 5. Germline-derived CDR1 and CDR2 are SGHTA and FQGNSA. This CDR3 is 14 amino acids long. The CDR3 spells CASSSYLAGGEQYF. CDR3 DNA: TGTGCCAGCAGCTCTTACCTAGCGGGAGGCGAGCAGTACTTC.

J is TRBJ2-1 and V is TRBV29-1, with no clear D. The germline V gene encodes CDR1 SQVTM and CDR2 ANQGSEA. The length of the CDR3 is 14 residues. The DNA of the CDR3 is TGCAATGCCACCTTAGGGCCAACCTACAATGAGCAGTTCTTC. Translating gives CNATLGPTYNEQFF.

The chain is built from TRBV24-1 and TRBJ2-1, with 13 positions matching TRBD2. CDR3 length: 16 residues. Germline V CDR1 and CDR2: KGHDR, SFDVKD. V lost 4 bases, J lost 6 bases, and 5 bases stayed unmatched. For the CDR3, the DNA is TGTGCCACCAGTGAATTAGGGACTAGCGGGATCAATGAGCAGTTCTTC. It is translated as CATSELGTSGINEQFF.